The 2 T cell receptor beta chains given below trace back to one sample, sequenced in a study of blood T cell repertoires in COVID-19 (dated by TCRdb to 2018 to 2020). Receptor amplification or capture employed the immunoSEQ multiplex PCR assay. TCRdb's version of the immuneACCESS table is confined to in-frame rearrangements and falls short of the full clone set. An unresolved V gene accounts for under half of the shortfall where checked; the remainder is of unknown origin. This sample comprises roughly 200,000 clones, over 70% of them detected only once. The leading ten clones occupy about 7% of the sample. Sequencing was done on a sample of peripheral blood. These receptors all come from a woman aged 40 to 50 with COVID-19, enrolled during active disease.

The chain couples TRBV29-1 to TRBJ1-1, with 8 nucleotides matching TRBD1. Germline V lookup: CDR1 SQVTM, CDR2 ANQGSEA. The CDR3 totals 14 residues. J lost 3 bases, V lost 5 bases, and 8 bases had no gene match. The CDR3 region is CSVRVTGGDTEAFF. The CDR3 DNA follows: TGCAGCGTTAGAGTAACAGGGGGTGACACTGAAGCTTTCTTT.

The V and J genes are TRBV6-5 and TRBJ1-5, with TRBD1 identical over 9 bases. V trimming: 10 bases; J trimming: 2 bases; junction bases outside the gene matches: 3. The CDR3 contains 13 residues. Germline V gene sequence: CDR1 MNHEY, CDR2 SVGAGI. CDR3 in DNA: TGTGCCACGAGGACAGGGGGCAATCAGCCCCAGCATTTT. It encodes CATRTGGNQPQHF.